These 17 T cell receptor beta chains came from one sample sequenced in a study of human T cells and chemical hapten exposure. Time point given: pre-sensitization, week 0. Stated treatment: therapeutic diphenylcyclopropenone sensitization with weekly scalp DPC. Each CDR3 protein gets one entry after TCRdb re-called the RACE reads with MiXCR. The sample records tens of thousands of distinct CDR3 sequences, more than 8% being singletons. This specimen was whole blood, taken in connection with sensitization to the hapten diphenylcyclopropenone (DPC). These TCRs come from a middle-aged man with alopecia areata. Some clones in this sample may be carry-over from other donors' samples.

This rearrangement joins TRBV20-1 to TRBJ2-1; 12 bases fit TRBD2. Unmatched junction bases numbered 6, after V lost 1 base and J lost 5 bases. The germline CDR1 and CDR2 sequences are DFQATT and SNEGSKA (reference sequence). The CDR3 contains 16 residues. The CDR3 DNA reads as TGCAGTGCTAGAGGTCGACTAGCGGGAGCCAACAATGAGCAGTTCTTC. It translates to CSARGRLAGANNEQFF.

This clonotype was seen ten or more times. The missing conserved phenylalanine or tryptophan at the end of this CDR3 makes a read error likely. No DNA is shown, since the ends of the CDR3 on it are uncertain; the CDR3 is the one TCRdb lists. The chain recombines TRBV5-5 with TRBJ2-1; TRBD1, the table's D call, lacks a check against the DNA. Germline CDR1 SGHKS, CDR2 YYEKEE (reference sequence). From its first to its last residue, the CDR3 has 13 amino acids. CDR3 in amino acids: CASSQLPLTVRGV.

In this sample, this clonotype turned up many times. V gene TRBV19 combines with J gene TRBJ1-5; D perhaps matches TRBD1 (5 bases). In germline, CDR1 is LNHDA, CDR2 SQIVND (reference sequence). The CDR3 length is 14 residues. V dropped 4 bases and J dropped 3 bases, with 10 bases sitting between them. CDR3 sequence: CASSNRGPNQPQHF. The CDR3 nucleotides are TGTGCCAGTAGTAACCGGGGCCCCAATCAGCCCCAGCATTTT. Complete variable domain (other parts from reference TRBV19 and TRBJ1-5): DGGITQSPKYLFRKEGQNVTLSCEQNLNHDAMYWYRQDPGQGLRLIYYSQIVNDFQKGDIAEGYSVSREKKESFPLTVTSAQKNPTAFYLCASSNRGPNQPQHFGDGTRLSIL.

The chain uses TRBV2 and TRBJ2-5, with 7 bases lining up with TRBD1. The J segment lost 7 bases and the V segment lost 5 bases, leaving 7 bases of the junction unmatched. The CDR3 length is 13 residues. The germline V gene encodes CDR1 SNHLY and CDR2 FYNNEI. This CDR3 is CASSRDSQATQYF. The CDR3 DNA is TGTGCCAGCAGTCGGGACAGTCAGGCGACCCAGTACTTC.

This clonotype occurred a few times. Since no conserved phenylalanine or tryptophan closes the CDR3, a read error is the likely cause. The V call is TRBV7-9, the J call TRBJ2-7, with 7 bases that match TRBD1. The CDR3 runs 15 residues. With 1 base clipped from V and 7 bases from J, the junction kept 10 bases outside the gene matches. Germline CDR1 and CDR2: SEHNR and FQNEAQ (reference sequence). CDR3 sequence reads: CASSLVRTGREEQYS. The CDR3 nucleotides are TGTGCCAGCAGCTTAGTCAGGACAGGTCGTGAGGAGCAGTACTCC.

The rearrangement joins TRBV12-3 or TRBV12-4 to TRBJ2-1, with D maybe TRBD2 (6 bases). The V and J ends lost 2 bases and 1 base respectively, with 9 bases between them. CDR3 length: 15 residues. This CDR3 reads CASSLRRGSYNEQFF. CDR3 coding DNA: TGTGCCAGCAGTTTAAGGCGGGGTTCCTACAATGAGCAGTTCTTC.

This clonotype was seen ten or more times. The CDR3 DNA follows: TGTGCCAGCAGTAGCGGAACAGATACGCAGTATTTT. This encodes CASSSGTDTQYF. The V and J genes are TRBV4-2 and TRBJ2-3, with a tentative D call TRBD2 (6 bases). From germline, CDR1 is LGHNA and CDR2 YNFKEQ. This CDR3 is 12 amino acids long. Trimming shortened V by 6 bases and J by 3 bases, and 7 bases separated the two germline ends.

Worth noting for this clonotype: One junction end does not reproduce the germline sequence, and a read error may be involved. The rearrangement uses TRBV7-9 and TRBJ1-6; no firm D call. This CDR3 is 13 amino acids long. Germline values: CDR1 SEHNR, CDR2 FQNEAQ (reference sequence). The CDR3, as DNA: TGTGCCAGCAGCCCCCAGACTGAATCGCCCCCCCACTTT. Its translation is CASSPQTESPPHF.

This clonotype was seen ten or more times. CDR3 protein: CASSLGAEVGAKGYTF. As DNA, the CDR3 is TGTGCCAGCAGCTTGGGGGCCGAGGTGGGGGCGAAGGGCTACACCTTC. The chain uses TRBV5-4 and TRBJ1-2, with TRBD1 as a possible D gene (6 bases). Trimming left V 0 bases short and J 8 bases short, with 20 bases between. This CDR3 spans 16 amino acids. Germline V lookup: CDR1 SGHNT, CDR2 YYREEE (reference sequence).

This clonotype was seen ten or more times. The CDR3 DNA reads TGTGCCAGCAGCCAAGATTTAGTAGCCTACAATGAGCAGTTCTTC. Encoded protein: CASSQDLVAYNEQFF. This sequence joins TRBV3-1 and TRBJ2-1; unclear D gene. Trimming shortened V by 0 bases and J by 2 bases, and 8 bases separated the two germline ends. Per germline, CDR1 LGHDT and CDR2 YNNKEL (reference sequence). This CDR3 spans 15 amino acids.

The chain has TRBV7-8 and TRBJ2-3, with no clear D. The CDR3 length is 15 residues. V gave up 1 base and J gave up 4 bases, with 12 bases separating them. Germline lookup yields CDR1 SGHVS and CDR2 FQNEAQ. This CDR3 reads CASSLVPGPADTQYF. The CDR3 DNA is TGTGCCAGCAGCTTAGTCCCCGGCCCCGCAGATACGCAGTATTTT.

Only a few counts were recorded for this clonotype. V and J are TRBV7-9 and TRBJ2-7, with D perhaps matching TRBD2 (5 bases). The CDR3 sequence is 15 residues long. Germline assignment: CDR1 SEHNR and CDR2 FQNEAQ (reference sequence). Trimming stripped 5 bases from V and 4 bases from J, with 18 bases between. CDR3 coding DNA: TGTGCCAGCAGCGTAGAGGGAAGGCCCTCATACGAGCAGTACTTC. This translates into CASSVEGRPSYEQYF.

At least ten counts were recorded for this clonotype. The rearrangement links TRBV20-1 to TRBJ2-5, with 8 bases fitting TRBD2. The CDR3 is 16 amino acids. Trimming removed 8 bases from V and 3 bases from J; junction bases left unmatched: 17. Germline lookup yields CDR1 DFQATT and CDR2 SNEGSKA (reference sequence). This CDR3 is CSSLYLTSAVKETQYF. DNA of the CDR3: TGCAGTTCTCTATACCTGACTAGCGCGGTAAAAGAGACCCAGTACTTC.

This clonotype was seen repeatedly, ten times or more. The chain uses TRBV7-2 and TRBJ2-1, with D perhaps matching TRBD2 (5 bases). The CDR3 has 18 amino acids. V lost 1 base to trimming and J lost 4 bases, with 20 bases between them. CDR1 is SGHTA and CDR2 is FQGNSA in the germline V gene. Written as DNA, the CDR3 is TGTGCCAGCAGCTTAGGAGCGCGGGCTACCCCACTTTACAATGAGCAGTTCTTC. The encoded protein is CASSLGARATPLYNEQFF.

This clonotype was detected only a few times. The genes are TRBV6-2 or TRBV6-3 and TRBJ2-5; no reliable D call. The germline gives CDR1 MNHEY, CDR2 SVGEGT. Trimming removed 6 bases at V and 0 bases at J, with 11 bases between. The length of the CDR3 is 14 residues. DNA for the CDR3: TGTGCCAGCAGAAATATAGCCTACCAAGAGACCCAGTACTTC. It yields the protein CASRNIAYQETQYF.

The table lists this clonotype with many counts. The V call is TRBV7-6, the J call TRBJ2-5; the match to TRBD2 covers 7 bases. The CDR3 totals 17 residues. J was trimmed by 5 bases and V by 2 bases; bases with no gene match: 14. Germline lookup yields CDR1 SGHVS and CDR2 FNYEAQ. DNA for the CDR3: TGTGCCAGCAGCTTAAACTCCGGCGGGAGATCATGGGAGACCCAGTACTTC. It is translated as CASSLNSGGRSWETQYF. The whole variable domain, filled in from reference TRBV7-6 and TRBJ2-5, reads GAGVSQSPRYKVTKRGQDVALRCDPISGHVSLYWYRQALGQGPEFLTYFNYEAQQDKSGLPNDRFSAERPEGSISTLTIQRTEQRDSAMYRCASSLNSGGRSWETQYFGPGTRLLVL.

The rearrangement joins TRBV20-1 to TRBJ2-3, with 9 bases fitting TRBD2. This CDR3 region has 14 residues. V shed 5 bases, J shed 4 bases, and the junction held 7 bases outside the gene matches. Germline CDR1 reads DFQATT; CDR2 reads SNEGSKA (reference sequence). The DNA of the CDR3 is TGCAGTGCTCCCGTAGCGGGAGTGGCAGATACGCAGTATTTT. Encoded protein: CSAPVAGVADTQYF.